This TCR beta chain was recorded in a study of blood T cells in healthy people across ages. Study-level information: Every two T cells gave about one barcoded beta molecule via template switching. Study-level results: Calculation of diversity from one million T cells yielded estimates considered to be underestimates. Across samples, TCR beta diversity tracked strongly with naive T cell percentage.

V lost 5 bases, J lost 7 bases, and 7 bases stayed unmatched. Looked up from germline, CDR1 is SGHVS and CDR2 is FQNEAQ. CDR3 length: 15 residues. Each sample gave at least 7 million isolated PBMCs. A sample-barcoded 5' primer and a J-beta primer mix were used in a second PCR of roughly 6 to 11 cycles. One entry per CDR3 protein, called by TCRdb with MiXCR from the 5' RACE reads. This table holds hundreds of thousands of distinct CDR3 sequences, around 41% found once. This clonotype occurred a few times. Its antigen is still unknown. Sequenced material: blood. The rearrangement links TRBV7-8 to TRBJ1-6; 8 nucleotides line up with TRBD1. The sequence derives from a man at least 80 years old in good health. CDR3 sequence (DNA): TGTGCCAGCAGCCCGAGGGGACAGGCCAATTCACCCCTCCACTTT. Amino acids: CASSPRGQANSPLHF.